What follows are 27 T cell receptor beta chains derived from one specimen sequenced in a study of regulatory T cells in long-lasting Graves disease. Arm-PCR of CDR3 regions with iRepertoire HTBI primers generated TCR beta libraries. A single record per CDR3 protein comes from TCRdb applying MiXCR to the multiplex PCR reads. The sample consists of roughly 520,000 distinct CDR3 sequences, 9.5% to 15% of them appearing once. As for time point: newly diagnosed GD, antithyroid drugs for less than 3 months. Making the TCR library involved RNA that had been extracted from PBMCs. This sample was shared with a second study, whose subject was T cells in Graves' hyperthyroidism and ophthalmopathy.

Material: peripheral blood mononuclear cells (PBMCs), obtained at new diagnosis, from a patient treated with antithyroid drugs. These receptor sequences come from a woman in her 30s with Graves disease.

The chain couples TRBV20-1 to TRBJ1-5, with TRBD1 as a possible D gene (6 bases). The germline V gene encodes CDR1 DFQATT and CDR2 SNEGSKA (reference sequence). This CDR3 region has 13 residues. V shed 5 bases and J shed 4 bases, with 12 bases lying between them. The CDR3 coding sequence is TGCAGTGCTCAACAGGGACCTAATCAGCCCCAGCATTTT. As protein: CSAQQGPNQPQHF.

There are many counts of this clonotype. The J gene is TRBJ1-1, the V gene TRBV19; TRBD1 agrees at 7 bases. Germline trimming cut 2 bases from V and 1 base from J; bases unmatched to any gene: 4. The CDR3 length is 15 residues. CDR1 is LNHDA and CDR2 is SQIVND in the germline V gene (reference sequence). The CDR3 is CASSIRGRGNTEAFF. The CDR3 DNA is TGTGCCAGTAGTATAAGGGGGCGAGGGAACACTGAAGCTTTCTTT.

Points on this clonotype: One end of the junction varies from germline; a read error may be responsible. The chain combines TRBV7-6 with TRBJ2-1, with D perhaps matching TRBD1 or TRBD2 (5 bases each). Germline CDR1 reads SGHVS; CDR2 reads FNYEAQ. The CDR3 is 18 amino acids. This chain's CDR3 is CASSFPRDGTTKYNEQSF. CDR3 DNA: TGTGCCAGCAGCTTCCCCAGAGACGGGACGACTAAGTACAATGAGCAGTCCTTC. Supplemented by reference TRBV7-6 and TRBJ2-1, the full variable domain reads GAGVSQSPRYKVTKRGQDVALRCDPISGHVSLYWYRQALGQGPEFLTYFNYEAQQDKSGLPNDRFSAERPEGSISTLTIQRTEQRDSAMYRCASSFPRDGTTKYNEQSFGPGTRLTVL.

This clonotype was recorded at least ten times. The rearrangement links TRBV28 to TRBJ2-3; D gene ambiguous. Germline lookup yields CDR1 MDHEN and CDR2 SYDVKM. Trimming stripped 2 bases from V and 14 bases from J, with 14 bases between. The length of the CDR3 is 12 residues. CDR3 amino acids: CASSLPTLQSYF. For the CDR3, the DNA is TGTGCCAGCAGTTTACCCACCCTTCAGTCGTATTTT.

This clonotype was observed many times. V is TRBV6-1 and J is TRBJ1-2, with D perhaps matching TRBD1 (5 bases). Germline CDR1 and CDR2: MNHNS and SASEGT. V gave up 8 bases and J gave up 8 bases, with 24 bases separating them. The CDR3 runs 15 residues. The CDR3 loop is CASLAGPSGTGGYTF. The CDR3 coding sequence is TGTGCCAGCTTGGCCGGGCCCTCGGGGACGGGAGGCTACACCTTC.

CDR3 amino acids: CASSPGTSGFEQFF. CDR3 in DNA: TGTGCCAGCAGTCCAGGGACTAGCGGGTTTGAGCAGTTCTTC. This chain connects TRBV28 to TRBJ2-1, with 12 bases that match TRBD2. Germline V CDR1 and CDR2: MDHEN, SYDVKM. CDR3 length: 14 residues. V lost 5 bases and J lost 9; bases outside the gene matches: 5. The full variable domain, rest sourced from reference TRBV28 and TRBJ2-1, is DVKVTQSSRYLVKRTGEKVFLECVQDMDHENMFWYRQDPGLGLRLIYFSYDVKMKEKGDIPEGYSVSREKKERFSLILESASTNQTSMYLCASSPGTSGFEQFFGPGTRLTVL.

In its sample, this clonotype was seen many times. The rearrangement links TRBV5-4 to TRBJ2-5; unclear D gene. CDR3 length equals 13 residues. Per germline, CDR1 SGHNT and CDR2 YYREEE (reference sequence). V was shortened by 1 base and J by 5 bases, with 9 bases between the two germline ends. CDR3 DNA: TGTGCCAGCAGCTTGAGGCATTCGGAGACCCAGTACTTC. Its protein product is CASSLRHSETQYF.

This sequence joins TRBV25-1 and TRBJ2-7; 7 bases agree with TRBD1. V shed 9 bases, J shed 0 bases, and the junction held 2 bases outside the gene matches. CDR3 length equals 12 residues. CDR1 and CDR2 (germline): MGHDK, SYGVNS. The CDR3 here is CASGDSSYEQYF. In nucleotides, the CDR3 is TGTGCCAGTGGGGACAGCTCCTACGAGCAGTACTTC.

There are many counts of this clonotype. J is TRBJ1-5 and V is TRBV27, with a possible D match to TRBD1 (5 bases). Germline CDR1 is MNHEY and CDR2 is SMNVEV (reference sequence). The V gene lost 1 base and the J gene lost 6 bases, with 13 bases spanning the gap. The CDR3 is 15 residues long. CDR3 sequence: CASSLYYRGVQPQHF. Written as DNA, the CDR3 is TGTGCCAGCAGTTTATACTATCGGGGGGTTCAGCCCCAGCATTTT.

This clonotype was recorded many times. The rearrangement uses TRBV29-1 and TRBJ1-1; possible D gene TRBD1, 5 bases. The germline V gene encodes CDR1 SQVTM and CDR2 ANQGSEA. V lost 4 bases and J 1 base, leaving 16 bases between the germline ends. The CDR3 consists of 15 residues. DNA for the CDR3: TGCAGCGTTGCCACCGGGACGGCGGGGAACACTGAAGCTTTCTTT. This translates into CSVATGTAGNTEAFF. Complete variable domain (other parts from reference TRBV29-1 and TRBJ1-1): SAVISQKPSRDICQRGTSLTIQCQVDSQVTMMFWYRQQPGQSLTLIATANQGSEATYESGFVIDKFPISRPNLTFSTLTVSNMSPEDSSIYLCSVATGTAGNTEAFFGQGTRLTVV.

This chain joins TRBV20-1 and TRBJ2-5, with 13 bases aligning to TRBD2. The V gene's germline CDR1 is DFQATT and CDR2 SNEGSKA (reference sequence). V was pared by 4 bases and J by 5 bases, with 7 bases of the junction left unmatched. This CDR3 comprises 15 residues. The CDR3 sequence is CSATGLAGERETQYF. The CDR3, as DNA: TGCAGTGCTACCGGACTAGCGGGAGAACGGGAGACCCAGTACTTC.

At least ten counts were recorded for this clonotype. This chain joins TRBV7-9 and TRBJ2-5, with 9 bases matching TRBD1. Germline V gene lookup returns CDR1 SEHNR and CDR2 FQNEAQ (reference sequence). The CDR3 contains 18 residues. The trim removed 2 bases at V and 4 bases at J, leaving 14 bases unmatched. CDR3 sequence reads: CASSLYPTGTGFAETQYF. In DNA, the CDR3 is TGTGCCAGCAGCTTATACCCCACCGGGACAGGGTTTGCAGAGACCCAGTACTTC.

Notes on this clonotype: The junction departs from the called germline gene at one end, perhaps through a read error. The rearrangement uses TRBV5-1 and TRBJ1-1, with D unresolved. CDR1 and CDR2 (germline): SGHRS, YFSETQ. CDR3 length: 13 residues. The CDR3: CASSTQGNTKAFF. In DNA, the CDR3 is TGCGCCAGCAGCACGCAAGGTAACACTAAAGCTTTCTTT.

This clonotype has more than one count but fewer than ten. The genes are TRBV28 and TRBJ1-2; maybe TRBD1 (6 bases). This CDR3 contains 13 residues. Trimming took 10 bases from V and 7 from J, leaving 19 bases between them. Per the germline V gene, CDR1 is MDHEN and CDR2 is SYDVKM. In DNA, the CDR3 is TGTGCCATTCCACAGGGTGACGGGTTTGGCTACACCTTC. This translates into CAIPQGDGFGYTF.

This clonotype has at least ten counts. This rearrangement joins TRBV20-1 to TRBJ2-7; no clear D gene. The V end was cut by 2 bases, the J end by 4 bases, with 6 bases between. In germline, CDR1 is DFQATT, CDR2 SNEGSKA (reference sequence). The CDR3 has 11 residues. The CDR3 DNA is TGCAGTGCTAGAATCCGTTACGAGCAGTACTTC. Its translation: CSARIRYEQYF.

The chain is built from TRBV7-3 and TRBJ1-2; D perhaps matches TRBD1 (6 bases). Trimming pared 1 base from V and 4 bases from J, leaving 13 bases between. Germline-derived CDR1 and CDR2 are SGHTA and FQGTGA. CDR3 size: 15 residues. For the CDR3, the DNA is TGTGCCAGCAGCTTAATAAAGGACAGTTCCTATGGCTACACCTTC. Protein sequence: CASSLIKDSSYGYTF.

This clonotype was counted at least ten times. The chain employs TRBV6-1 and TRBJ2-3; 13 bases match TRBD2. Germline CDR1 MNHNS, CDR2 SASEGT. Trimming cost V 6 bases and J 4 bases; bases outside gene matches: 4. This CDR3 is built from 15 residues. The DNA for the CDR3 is TGTGCCAGCAGAGGACTAGCGGGAGCGTCAGATACGCAGTATTTT. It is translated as CASRGLAGASDTQYF.

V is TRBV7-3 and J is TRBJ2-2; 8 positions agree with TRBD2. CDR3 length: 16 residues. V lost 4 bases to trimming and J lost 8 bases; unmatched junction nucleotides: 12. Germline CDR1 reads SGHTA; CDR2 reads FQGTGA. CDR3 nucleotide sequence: TGTGCCAGCAGCTCTGTCGCGACTAGCGTCATGGGGGAGCTGTTTTTT. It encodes CASSSVATSVMGELFF.

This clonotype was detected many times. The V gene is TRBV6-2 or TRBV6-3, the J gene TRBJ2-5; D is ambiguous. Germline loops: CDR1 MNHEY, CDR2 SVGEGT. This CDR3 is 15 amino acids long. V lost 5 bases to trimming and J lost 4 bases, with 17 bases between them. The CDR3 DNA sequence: TGTGCCAGCAGTGGACCCCATATTGTTCGAGAGACCCAGTACTTC. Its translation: CASSGPHIVRETQYF.

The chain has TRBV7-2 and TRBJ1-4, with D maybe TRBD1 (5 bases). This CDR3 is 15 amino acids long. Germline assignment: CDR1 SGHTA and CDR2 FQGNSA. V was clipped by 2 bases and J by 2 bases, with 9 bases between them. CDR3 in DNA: TGTGCCAGCAGCTTACAGGAGGGGACTAATGAAAAACTGTTTTTT. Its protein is CASSLQEGTNEKLFF.

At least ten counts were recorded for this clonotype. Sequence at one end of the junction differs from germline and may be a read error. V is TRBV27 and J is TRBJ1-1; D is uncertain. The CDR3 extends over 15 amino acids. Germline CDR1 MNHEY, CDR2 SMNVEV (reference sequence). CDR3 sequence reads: CTSSLSRPPNTEAFF. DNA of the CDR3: TGTACCAGCAGTTTATCTCGCCCCCCGAACACTGAAGCTTTCTTT.

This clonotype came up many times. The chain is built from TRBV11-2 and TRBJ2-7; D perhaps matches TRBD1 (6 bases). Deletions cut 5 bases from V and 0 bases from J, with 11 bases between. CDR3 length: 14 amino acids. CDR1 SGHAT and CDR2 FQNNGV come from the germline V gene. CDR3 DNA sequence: TGTGCCAGCAGCGTACAGGGTTACTCCTACGAGCAGTACTTC. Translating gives CASSVQGYSYEQYF.

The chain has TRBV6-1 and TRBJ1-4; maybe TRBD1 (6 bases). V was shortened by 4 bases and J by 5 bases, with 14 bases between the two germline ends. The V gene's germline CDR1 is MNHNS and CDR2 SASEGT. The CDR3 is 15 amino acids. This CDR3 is CASSVGGLSNEKLFF. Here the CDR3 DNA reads TGTGCCAGCAGTGTAGGGGGTTTGAGCAATGAAAAACTGTTTTTT.

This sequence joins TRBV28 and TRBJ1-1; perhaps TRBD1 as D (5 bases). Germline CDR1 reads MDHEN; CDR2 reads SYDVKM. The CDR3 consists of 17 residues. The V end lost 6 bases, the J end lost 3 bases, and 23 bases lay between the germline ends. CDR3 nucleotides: TGTGCCAGCAGCGTAACGGGGGGTGTCACGAGGTACACTGAAGCTTTCTTT. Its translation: CASSVTGGVTRYTEAFF. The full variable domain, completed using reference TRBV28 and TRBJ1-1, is DVKVTQSSRYLVKRTGEKVFLECVQDMDHENMFWYRQDPGLGLRLIYFSYDVKMKEKGDIPEGYSVSREKKERFSLILESASTNQTSMYLCASSVTGGVTRYTEAFFGQGTRLTVV.

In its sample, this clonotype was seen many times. In nucleotides, the CDR3 is TGTGCCACCTGCCCCAGACAGGGGAGGAGTGATGAGCAGTTCTTC. It yields the protein CATCPRQGRSDEQFF. V usage is TRBV24-1 and J usage is TRBJ2-1; TRBD1 aligns across 8 bases. Germline CDR1 KGHDR, CDR2 SFDVKD. Trimming took 9 bases from V and 8 from J; bases not matched to a gene: 14. The CDR3 has 15 residues.

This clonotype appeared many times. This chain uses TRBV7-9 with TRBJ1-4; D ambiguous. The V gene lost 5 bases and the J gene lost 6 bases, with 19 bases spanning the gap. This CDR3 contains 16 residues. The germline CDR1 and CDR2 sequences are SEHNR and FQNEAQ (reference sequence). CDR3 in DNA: TGTGCCAGCAGCCTTTTGAGGCCCTCCGCGGATGAAAAACTGTTTTTT. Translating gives CASSLLRPSADEKLFF.

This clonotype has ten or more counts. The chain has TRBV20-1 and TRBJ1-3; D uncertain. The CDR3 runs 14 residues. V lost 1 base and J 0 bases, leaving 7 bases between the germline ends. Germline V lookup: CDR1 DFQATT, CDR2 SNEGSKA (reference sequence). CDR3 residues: CSARVGNSGNTIYF. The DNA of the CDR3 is TGCAGTGCTAGAGTAGGGAACTCTGGAAACACCATATATTTT.